This T cell receptor beta chain comes out of a study of blood T cell repertoires in COVID-19. On the study more broadly: Some COVID-19 samples were acute and others convalescent; all came from the United States, Italy and Spain.

Only one count was recorded for this clone. Authors' data handling: Amplifying reference gene primers gave estimates of nucleated cell counts. The protocol was immunoSEQ multiplex PCR, while the TCRdb copy is restricted to in-frame clones and leaves out a portion. V, J and clone size reflect that table, while D and trimming were determined from the DNA. The sample lists about 670,000 clones, around 89% occurring once. The sample consisted of peripheral blood. The TCR comes from a young woman with acute or convalescent COVID-19.

The CDR3 loop reads CASSYSQLTALLIHF. In DNA form, the CDR3 reads TGTGCCAGCAGTTACTCCCAGCTGACAGCCCTCCTTATCCACTTT. V and J are TRBV28 and TRBJ1-6, with D maybe TRBD1 (5 bases). In germline, CDR1 is MDHEN, CDR2 SYDVKM. Trimming removed 4 bases from V and 17 bases from J, with 24 bases in between. The CDR3 runs 15 residues. Full variable domain (rest looked up from reference TRBV28 and TRBJ1-6): DVKVTQSSRYLVKRTGEKVFLECVQDMDHENMFWYRQDPGLGLRLIYFSYDVKMKEKGDIPEGYSVSREKKERFSLILESASTNQTSMYLCASSYSQLTALLIHFGNGTRLTVT.